This TCR beta chain was identified in a study of T cells in Graves' hyperthyroidism and ophthalmopathy. V was cut by 2 bases and J by 4 bases, with 16 bases left in between. The CDR3 is 16 amino acids. Germline values: CDR1 LGHNA, CDR2 YSLEER. From RNA transcripts, TCR beta CDR3 regions were amplified. HTBI primers were the set used in a first-round RT-PCR of the TCR CDR3. MiXCR was run by TCRdb on the multiplex PCR reads, yielding one entry per CDR3 protein. There are approximately 590,000 distinct CDR3 sequences in the sample; around a sixth occur only once, and roughly 7.3% lies in the top ten. The sample comprised blood. This sequence was found in a woman younger than 45 with Graves' hyperthyroidism. This sequence joins TRBV4-3 and TRBJ2-3; D is perhaps TRBD1 or TRBD2 (5 bases each). CDR3 amino acids: CASSQQLGTPADTQYF. The CDR3 bases are TGCGCCAGCAGCCAACAACTCGGGACCCCCGCAGATACGCAGTATTTT.